This TCR beta chain is from a study of blood T cell repertoires in COVID-19. Study context: The cDNA or gDNA used as material had been derived from T cells, B-cell-depleted T cells, or PBMCs.

V shed 3 bases, J shed 7 bases, and the junction held 6 bases outside the gene matches. CDR3 length equals 14 residues. Germline CDR1 is LGHNA and CDR2 is YSLEER. Cohort allocation depended upon clinical history that participants reported. Two negative PCRs, clearance, or symptom resolution were required of recovered Cohort 3 donors. Per the study methods: Counts of nucleated cells, estimated from reference gene primer amplification, were obtained. Profiling relied on immunoSEQ multiplex PCR, and the TCRdb table lists in-frame clones only, not all of them. That table gives V, J and clone size, and the DNA gave D and trimming. The table has about 310,000 clones, 89% seen once.

Sequences were obtained from PBMCs or T cells enriched from blood (not recorded which). The TCR was taken from a middle-aged woman who had recovered from COVID-19. This rearrangement joins TRBV4-3 to TRBJ1-5, with 7 bases fitting TRBD1. The CDR3 loop is CASSQLTGRQPQHF. The CDR3 coding sequence is TGCGCCAGCAGCCAGCTGACAGGGCGACAGCCCCAGCATTTT.